The 6 T cell receptor beta chains below all came from one sample that was sequenced in a study of shared clonotypes between healthy human individuals. Naive CD8 cells lacked CD45RO, underwent positive selection for CCR7 and left out terminally differentiated effector memory CD45RA+ cells. Libraries were prepared by immunoSEQ multiplex PCR; TCRdb keeps only in-frame clonotypes and omits some of them. The repertoire holds some 2,000,000 clones, with approximately 94% as singletons. The sample consisted of naive CD8+ T cells sorted from blood. These receptors came from a man between 18 and 35 years old in good health.

The V gene is TRBV21-1, the J gene TRBJ1-2; the table's D call, TRBD1, was not checked against the DNA. TRBV21-1 is reported as a pseudogene. CDR3 length: 17 residues. The CDR3 is CASSPTGTSSARGGYTF. The DNA for the CDR3 is TGTGCCAGCAGCCCCACGGGGACATCCTCAGCCCGGGGTGGCTACACCTTC.

The gene calls are TRBV10-3 and TRBJ2-6, with D unclear. Germline V gene data show CDR1 as ENHRY and CDR2 as SYGVKD. V lost 6 bases, J lost 2 bases, and 11 bases lay in between. The CDR3 has 15 amino acids. The CDR3 DNA follows: TGTGCCATCAGCCCTACGGACCCTGGGGCCAACGTCCTGACTTTC. It specifies CAISPTDPGANVLTF.

For the CDR3, the DNA is TGTGCCAGCAGCTTAGGGCCAGGGGGCGCGGTTGGCTACACCTTC. Translated: CASSLGPGGAVGYTF. The J gene is TRBJ1-2, the V gene TRBV13; TRBD1 matches 8 bases. V shed 0 bases, J shed 7 bases, and the junction held 7 bases outside the gene matches. The CDR3 totals 15 residues. Germline CDR1 PRHDT, CDR2 FYEKMQ (reference sequence).

J is TRBJ2-3 and V is TRBV7-3, with unresolved D. There are 15 residues in the CDR3. Trimming shortened V by 0 bases and J by 1 base, and 8 bases separated the two germline ends. In germline, CDR1 is SGHTA, CDR2 FQGTGA. This chain's CDR3 is CASSLTAGGTDTQYF. CDR3 DNA sequence: TGTGCCAGCAGCTTAACGGCAGGTGGCACAGATACGCAGTATTTT.

This chain connects TRBV28 to TRBJ2-7; D not certain. The CDR3 has 12 amino acids. Germline CDR1 and CDR2: MDHEN and SYDVKM. V was trimmed by 8 bases and J by 5 bases, leaving 13 bases between them. The DNA for the CDR3 is TGTGCCAGCCGAACCCTCAACGACGAGCAGTACTTC. The encoded protein is CASRTLNDEQYF.

The genes are TRBV28 and TRBJ2-3; possibly TRBD1 or TRBD2 for D (6 bases each). V was shortened by 6 bases and J by 1 base, with 11 bases between the two germline ends. The CDR3 covers 14 residues. Germline values: CDR1 MDHEN, CDR2 SYDVKM. The CDR3 DNA sequence: TGTGCCAGCAGCCCCGGGGGCCGCACAGATACGCAGTATTTT. This encodes CASSPGGRTDTQYF.